The 25 T cell receptor beta chains reported below all come from one sample, sequenced in a study of radiotherapy plus CTLA-4 blockade in lung cancer. Produced via immunoSEQ multiplex PCR; TCRdb's table is partial and in-frame only. Here the sample spans about 80,000 clones, 60% to 85% being singletons. This specimen was peripheral blood, taken from a patient treated with radiotherapy plus ipilimumab. Every receptor here comes from a human donor with non-small cell lung cancer whose response to radiotherapy plus ipilimumab could not be evaluated. Some clones in this sample may be carry-over from other donors' samples.

V is TRBV7-9 and J is TRBJ2-5, with D tentatively TRBD1 (6 bases). From germline, CDR1 is SEHNR and CDR2 FQNEAQ (reference sequence). V was shortened by 5 bases and J by 7 bases, with 20 bases between the two germline ends. The CDR3 extends over 15 amino acids. CDR3 loop: CASSRQVSTVGTQYF. In DNA form, the CDR3 reads TGTGCCAGCAGCCGACAGGTTTCTACTGTGGGGACCCAGTACTTC.

The rearrangement joins TRBV27 to TRBJ2-7, with D possibly TRBD1 on 5 matching bases. The CDR3 contains 14 residues. The germline CDR1 and CDR2 sequences are MNHEY and SMNVEV (reference sequence). Trimming cost V 3 bases and J 3 bases, with 12 bases left between them. CDR3 in amino acids: CASSFQGGGYEQYF. The CDR3 region has the DNA TGTGCCAGCAGTTTCCAGGGTGGCGGCTACGAGCAGTACTTC.

The rearrangement uses TRBV15 and TRBJ2-1; 8 positions agree with TRBD2. V gave up 3 bases and J gave up 1 base; unmatched junction bases: 5. There are 16 residues in the CDR3. CDR1 is LNHNV, CDR2 YYDKDF, per germline (reference sequence). CDR3 residues: CATSSGRGGSYNEQFF. As DNA, the CDR3 is TGTGCCACCAGCAGTGGACGGGGGGGGTCCTACAATGAGCAGTTCTTC.

The rearrangement joins TRBV18 to TRBJ1-1; 10 bases are shared with TRBD1. This CDR3 has 15 amino acids. Losses at the gene ends were 3 bases for V and 5 bases for J; bases not matched to a gene: 6. The germline gives CDR1 KGHSH, CDR2 LQKENI. CDR3 protein: CASSPTRTGGTEAFF. CDR3 coding DNA: TGTGCCAGCTCACCGACGCGGACAGGGGGAACTGAAGCTTTCTTT.

V gene TRBV18 combines with J gene TRBJ1-5, with D maybe TRBD1 (6 bases). Germline V gene lookup returns CDR1 KGHSH and CDR2 LQKENI. The CDR3 has 16 amino acids. Trimming pared 2 bases from V and 4 bases from J, leaving 15 bases between. The CDR3 loop reads CASSPGRGTQNQPQHF. The CDR3 region has the DNA TGTGCCAGCTCACCAGGGAGGGGGACCCAAAATCAGCCCCAGCATTTT.

The J gene is TRBJ1-3, the V gene TRBV19; D might be TRBD1 (5 bases). V lost 5 bases and J lost 2, with 10 bases in between. Per germline, CDR1 LNHDA and CDR2 SQIVND (reference sequence). The CDR3 is made up of 14 amino acids. CDR3: CASSVQGTGNTIYF. CDR3 sequence (DNA): TGTGCCAGTAGTGTTCAGGGAACTGGAAACACCATATATTTT.

The chain links TRBV7-6 to TRBJ2-5, with D possibly TRBD2 on 7 matching bases. Germline V gene lookup returns CDR1 SGHVS and CDR2 FNYEAQ. The CDR3 extends over 16 amino acids. The V end lost 5 bases, the J end lost 4 bases, and 20 bases lay between the germline ends. CDR3 in DNA: TGTGCCAGCAGCCTGGAGGGGGGGGCAGAAGGAGAGACCCAGTACTTC. This gives the protein CASSLEGGAEGETQYF.

The V and J genes are TRBV5-4 and TRBJ2-1; TRBD2 matches 7 bases. Germline CDR1 is SGHNT and CDR2 is YYREEE (reference sequence). V was pared by 4 bases and J by 6 bases, with 13 bases of the junction left unmatched. The CDR3 runs to 16 residues. The CDR3 here is CASSALDWGGTNEQFF. CDR3 sequence (DNA): TGTGCCAGCAGCGCACTCGACTGGGGGGGGACCAATGAGCAGTTCTTC.

This clone was seen a few times. This chain joins TRBV21-1 and TRBJ2-7; the D call TRBD2 from the table was never checked on the DNA. TRBV21-1 is given as a pseudogene. There are 17 residues in the CDR3. The CDR3 protein is CASSSPPRGQNSYEQYF. CDR3 nucleotides: TGTGCCAGCAGCAGCCCCCCGAGAGGGCAGAACTCCTACGAGCAGTACTTC.

This clone was detected only a few times. This rearrangement joins TRBV19 to TRBJ2-5, with 16 bases identical to TRBD2. After removal of 5 bases from V and 5 bases from J, the junction contained 8 bases not matched to a gene. The germline gives CDR1 LNHDA, CDR2 SQIVND (reference sequence). This CDR3 comprises 17 residues. The CDR3 DNA is TGTGCCAGTAGTCCCGGGACTAGCGGGGGGGCCCCGGAGACCCAGTACTTC. This encodes CASSPGTSGGAPETQYF.

CDR3 sequence (DNA): TGTGCCAGCACTACATGGGGACAGGCTGGGGATGGCTACACCTTC. It is translated as CASTTWGQAGDGYTF. The chain employs TRBV2 and TRBJ1-2, with 8 bases that match TRBD1. This CDR3 is built from 15 residues. Germline-derived CDR1 and CDR2 are SNHLY and FYNNEI. V lost 7 bases and J lost 6; bases outside the gene matches: 13.

This clone has only one observation. The CDR3 reads CASSMSRDRVGAYSYEQYF. The CDR3 coding sequence is TGTGCCAGTAGTATGAGCCGGGACAGGGTCGGGGCTTACTCCTACGAGCAGTACTTC. The V call is TRBV19, the J call TRBJ2-7; 9 nucleotides line up with TRBD1. CDR3 length equals 19 residues. J was trimmed by 0 bases and V by 3 bases; bases with no gene match: 15. Germline V gene data show CDR1 as LNHDA and CDR2 as SQIVND (reference sequence).

The table lists this clone with a count of one. This chain connects TRBV15 to TRBJ2-1; 13 nucleotides agree with TRBD2. V dropped 5 bases and J dropped 8; count of bases not matched to a gene: 6. The CDR3 is 15 residues long. The germline V gene has CDR1 LNHNV and CDR2 YYDKDF (reference sequence). The CDR3, as DNA: TGTGCCACCAGCGGCGGACTAGCGGGGGAAGATGAGCAGTTCTTC. Translated, it gives CATSGGLAGEDEQFF.

The chain couples TRBV5-8 to TRBJ1-1, with D perhaps matching TRBD1 (5 bases). V was trimmed by 4 bases and J by 1 base, leaving 8 bases between them. Germline assignment: CDR1 SGHTS and CDR2 YDEGEE. The CDR3 covers 13 residues. The CDR3: CASSVTGNTEAFF. Here the CDR3 DNA reads TGTGCCAGCAGCGTTACAGGGAACACTGAAGCTTTCTTT.

The rearrangement joins TRBV5-4 to TRBJ2-7; 9 bases line up with TRBD1. CDR1 and CDR2 (germline): SGHNT, YYREEE (reference sequence). The CDR3 is 14 residues long. The J segment lost 1 base and the V segment lost 3 bases, leaving 2 bases of the junction unmatched. In DNA form, the CDR3 reads TGTGCCAGCAGCTGGGGGACAGGGTCCTACGAGCAGTACTTC. Protein sequence: CASSWGTGSYEQYF.

This clone was picked up a small number of times. The chain uses TRBV14 and TRBJ2-5, with D tentatively TRBD2 (5 bases). The V gene's germline CDR1 is SGHDN and CDR2 FVKESK. V lost 0 bases and J 11 bases, leaving 16 bases between the germline ends. This CDR3 spans 14 amino acids. As DNA, the CDR3 is TGTGCCAGCAGCCAAGAATCCGGCGGGCGAGAGCAGTACTTC. This codes for CASSQESGGREQYF.

Comments on this clone: Distinct nucleotide sequences in the sample also encode this CDR3. The chain combines TRBV5-1 with TRBJ1-1; 9 positions agree with TRBD1. CDR3 length equals 14 residues. V lost 0 bases, J lost 5 bases, and 2 bases stayed unmatched. CDR1 SGHRS and CDR2 YFSETQ come from the germline V gene. The CDR3 sequence is CASSLGQGETEAFF. Written as DNA, the CDR3 is TGCGCCAGCAGCTTGGGACAGGGGGAAACTGAAGCTTTCTTT.

This clone appeared once. The V call is TRBV11-3, the J call TRBJ1-6, with 7 bases matching TRBD1. The V gene end was trimmed by 5 bases and the J gene end by 10 bases; junction bases not matched to a gene: 8. Germline CDR1 and CDR2: SGHNT and YENEEA. The CDR3 loop spans 14 amino acids. CDR3 nucleotides: TGTGCCAGCAGCCGTGGGGCAGGGGGGTCACCCCTCCACTTT. Amino acid sequence: CASSRGAGGSPLHF.

As for this clone: An end of the junction does not agree with germline; a read error may underlie this. V gene TRBV6-1 combines with J gene TRBJ1-6, with TRBD1 as a possible D gene (5 bases). Looked up from germline, CDR1 is MNHNS and CDR2 is SASEGT. This CDR3 has 12 residues. The CDR3 DNA reads as TGTGCCAGCAGTGAAGGGCCGGGGGTTCGGGACTTT. Translating it yields CASSEGPGVRDF.

The J gene is TRBJ2-2, the V gene TRBV28; a weak D match, TRBD2 (7 bases). The V end was cut by 4 bases, the J end by 1 base, with 10 bases between. This CDR3 contains 15 residues. The V gene's germline CDR1 is MDHEN and CDR2 SYDVKM. This CDR3 reads CASSSGGLNTGELFF. For the CDR3, the DNA is TGTGCCAGCAGTTCCGGGGGGCTGAACACCGGGGAGCTGTTTTTT.

The J gene is TRBJ1-3, the V gene TRBV27; TRBD1 aligns across 7 bases. The CDR3 contains 15 residues. Trimming cost V 3 bases and J 2 bases; bases outside gene matches: 4. The germline V gene has CDR1 MNHEY and CDR2 SMNVEV (reference sequence). The CDR3 nucleotides are TGTGCCAGCAGTTTGGAGGGGGCGACTGGAAACACCATATATTTT. This gives the protein CASSLEGATGNTIYF.

This chain joins TRBV9 and TRBJ2-3, with 9 bases fitting TRBD1. V lost 4 bases to trimming and J lost 4 bases; unmatched junction nucleotides: 19. The germline gives CDR1 SGDLS, CDR2 YYNGEE. The CDR3 runs to 19 residues. The CDR3 nucleotides are TGTGCCAGCAGCCCTCTAGATTTAACCGGGACAGGGTCGGCAGATACGCAGTATTTT. It encodes CASSPLDLTGTGSADTQYF.

This sequence joins TRBV19 and TRBJ2-7; possible D gene TRBD1, 6 bases. The CDR3 contains 14 residues. The V end lost 9 bases, the J end lost 1 base, and 16 bases lay between the germline ends. Per germline, CDR1 LNHDA and CDR2 SQIVND (reference sequence). The CDR3 DNA follows: TGTGCCAGCAGGGACCGGGACAAATCCTACGAGCAGTACTTC. This encodes CASRDRDKSYEQYF.

This rearrangement joins TRBV2 to TRBJ1-6; D may be TRBD1 (5 bases). The V end lost 3 bases, the J end lost 9 bases, and 15 bases lay between the germline ends. Germline values: CDR1 SNHLY, CDR2 FYNNEI. This CDR3 has 15 residues. The CDR3 sequence: CASSDGRRGGSPLHF. The CDR3 region has the DNA TGTGCCAGCAGTGATGGGCGGCGGGGGGGTTCACCCCTCCACTTT. The full variable domain, rest sourced from reference TRBV2 and TRBJ1-6, is EPEVTQTPSHQVTQMGQEVILRCVPISNHLYFYWYRQILGQKVEFLVSFYNNEISEKSEIFDDQFSVERPDGSNFTLKIRSTKLEDSAMYFCASSDGRRGGSPLHFGNGTRLTVT.

The chain links TRBV2 to TRBJ2-7; 7 positions match TRBD1. Germline CDR1 is SNHLY and CDR2 is FYNNEI. The CDR3 spans 14 residues. J lost 4 bases, V lost 5 bases, and 8 bases had no gene match. The CDR3 spells CASSRDSATYEQYF. The CDR3 DNA sequence: TGTGCCAGCAGTCGGGACAGCGCAACATACGAGCAGTACTTC.